The 10 T cell receptor beta chains reported below all come from one sample, sequenced in a study of CD8 T cells in Susac syndrome. Random hexamers were used to reverse transcribe the RNA input (about 0.45 to 1 ug). Each CDR3 protein gets one entry after TCRdb re-called the immunoSEQ multiplex PCR reads with MiXCR. The sample includes about 300,000 distinct CDR3 sequences, approximately 85% of them seen just once. The sequencing input was CD8+ T cells from PBMCs. These receptors were obtained from a human donor with multiple sclerosis.

The chain uses TRBV24-1 and TRBJ1-5, with D possibly TRBD1 on 5 matching bases. The ends were cut back, 4 bases at V and 4 bases at J, with 13 bases in the middle. The length of the CDR3 is 15 residues. Germline V CDR1 and CDR2: KGHDR, SFDVKD. CDR3 amino acids: CATSDQGLWNQPQHF. CDR3 nucleotides: TGTGCCACCAGTGACCAGGGACTCTGGAATCAGCCCCAGCATTTT.

The chain is built from TRBV4-3 and TRBJ2-7, with a tentative D call TRBD2 (5 bases). The germline V gene has CDR1 LGHNA and CDR2 YSLEER. The CDR3 spans 15 residues. V was pared by 2 bases and J by 3 bases, with 14 bases between. CDR3 bases: TGCGCCAGCAGCCAACTGAACACCGGGGTCTACGAGCAGTACTTC. Protein: CASSQLNTGVYEQYF.

The V and J genes are TRBV24-1 and TRBJ2-1, with D possibly TRBD2 on 5 matching bases. CDR3 length equals 16 residues. Germline V CDR1 and CDR2: KGHDR, SFDVKD. V dropped 5 bases and J dropped 4 bases, with 17 bases sitting between them. The CDR3 coding sequence is TGTGCCACCAGTGCCCCCGAGGACTCAATTTACAATGAGCAGTTCTTC. Translation: CATSAPEDSIYNEQFF.

The chain has TRBV4-3 and TRBJ2-5; 9 bases line up with TRBD1. The CDR3 has 17 amino acids. V was clipped by 1 base and J by 9 bases; unmatched bases: 15. Germline V lookup: CDR1 LGHNA, CDR2 YSLEER. The CDR3 sequence is CASSQGVGQGSAPAQYF. CDR3 bases: TGCGCCAGCAGCCAAGGAGTAGGACAGGGGAGCGCGCCGGCCCAGTACTTC.

This clonotype has just one count. This chain uses TRBV2 with TRBJ2-7; D perhaps matches TRBD2 (6 bases). V was trimmed by 5 bases and J by 5 bases, leaving 22 bases between them. The CDR3 spans 16 residues. Germline CDR1 SNHLY, CDR2 FYNNEI. CDR3 in amino acids: CASSLPSSRLDDEQYF. CDR3 nucleotide sequence: TGTGCCAGCAGTCTTCCTAGCTCGAGACTAGACGACGAGCAGTACTTC.

This chain joins TRBV7-9 and TRBJ2-7, with D hard to call. V was clipped by 5 bases and J by 3 bases, with 14 bases between them. This CDR3 comprises 14 residues. Germline V lookup: CDR1 SEHNR, CDR2 FQNEAQ (reference sequence). The CDR3 loop reads CASSSSAYIYEQYF. DNA for the CDR3: TGTGCCAGCAGCAGCTCGGCCTATATCTACGAGCAGTACTTC. The full variable domain, rest sourced from reference TRBV7-9 and TRBJ2-7, is DTGVSQNPRHKITKRGQNVTFRCDPISEHNRLYWYRQTLGQGPEFLTYFQNEAQLEKSRLLSDRFSAERPKGSFSTLEIQRTEQGDSAMYLCASSSSAYIYEQYFGPGTRLTVT.

This chain links TRBV6-1 with TRBJ2-1; TRBD2 matches at 10 bases. Losses at the gene ends were 1 base for V and 9 bases for J; bases not matched to a gene: 12. There are 17 residues in the CDR3. In germline, CDR1 is MNHNS, CDR2 SASEGT. The CDR3 region is CASSEGLIKREGLEQFF. The CDR3 DNA reads TGTGCCAGCAGTGAAGGTCTTATAAAGCGGGAGGGCCTTGAGCAGTTCTTC.

The V gene is TRBV5-1, the J gene TRBJ2-6; D call uncertain. Deletions cut 9 bases from V and 0 bases from J, with 7 bases between. Germline V gives CDR1 SGHRS, CDR2 YFSETQ. CDR3 length: 13 amino acids. The CDR3, as DNA: TGCGCCACCAGTGGCTCTGGGGCCAACGTCCTGACTTTC. As protein: CATSGSGANVLTF.

V gene TRBV28 combines with J gene TRBJ1-1; D is perhaps TRBD1 (6 bases). The germline V and J ends were trimmed by 1 base and 1 base, with 10 bases remaining between them. Germline lookup yields CDR1 MDHEN and CDR2 SYDVKM. The CDR3 sequence is 15 residues long. The CDR3 loop is CASSLSGTPNTEAFF. The CDR3, as DNA: TGTGCCAGCAGTTTATCAGGGACACCGAACACTGAAGCTTTCTTT.

V usage is TRBV4-1 and J usage is TRBJ2-7; D call uncertain. The CDR3 sequence is 13 residues long. The V end lost 2 bases, the J end lost 6 bases, and 11 bases lay between the germline ends. CDR1 and CDR2 from the germline V gene are MGHRA and YSYEKL. The CDR3: CASSQFYLFEQYF. The DNA for the CDR3 is TGCGCCAGCAGCCAATTCTATTTATTCGAGCAGTACTTC.